Each of the 6 T cell receptor beta chains below was sequenced from the same sample in a study of identical twins. From the 5' RACE reads, TCRdb called clonotypes with MiXCR, one entry per CDR3 protein. This sample has approximately 410,000 distinct CDR3 sequences, with approximately 17% found just once. The sequencing sample was made of naive T cells sorted from blood. These receptors were taken from a man between 45 and 60 years old in good health.

This clonotype turned up a few times. V usage is TRBV7-6 and J usage is TRBJ2-6; D is ambiguous. The CDR3 is made up of 19 amino acids. The V end was cut by 5 bases, the J end by 0 bases, with 20 bases between. Per the germline V gene, CDR1 is SGHVS and CDR2 is FNYEAQ. The CDR3 protein is CASSPSVLVRPSGANVLTF. DNA for the CDR3: TGTGCCAGCAGCCCCTCAGTCTTGGTTCGACCCTCTGGGGCCAACGTCCTGACTTTC.

The table lists this clonotype with a few counts. This rearrangement joins TRBV29-1 to TRBJ2-7; TRBD1 matches 8 bases. Germline V gene sequence: CDR1 SQVTM, CDR2 ANQGSEA. This CDR3 comprises 12 residues. With 6 bases clipped from V and 1 base from J, the junction kept 2 bases outside the gene matches. In DNA form, the CDR3 reads TGCAGCGTCCGGGACAGGTCCTACGAGCAGTACTTC. As protein: CSVRDRSYEQYF.

V is TRBV7-8 and J is TRBJ2-5, with 12 bases lining up with TRBD2. This CDR3 is 15 amino acids long. Germline V gives CDR1 SGHVS, CDR2 FQNEAQ. The V segment lost 2 bases and the J segment 5 bases; nucleotides outside the gene matches: 3. The CDR3 is CASSLLAGGGETQYF. CDR3 nucleotide sequence: TGTGCCAGCAGCTTACTAGCGGGAGGGGGGGAGACCCAGTACTTC. Full variable domain (remainder filled in from reference TRBV7-8 and TRBJ2-5): GAGVSQSPRYKVAKRGQDVALRCDPISGHVSLFWYQQALGQGPEFLTYFQNEAQLDKSGLPSDRFFAERPEGSVSTLKIQRTQQEDSAVYLCASSLLAGGGETQYFGPGTRLLVL.

The chain recombines TRBV7-2 with TRBJ2-2, with D hard to call. V was cut by 3 bases and J by 7 bases, with 12 bases left in between. This CDR3 is built from 14 residues. From germline, CDR1 is SGHTA and CDR2 FQGNSA. The CDR3: CASSLDWASGELFF. The DNA for the CDR3 is TGTGCCAGCAGCTTGGATTGGGCGAGCGGGGAGCTGTTTTTT.

This clonotype showed up many times. The genes are TRBV3-1 and TRBJ2-1; 11 bases agree with TRBD2. Germline V gene sequence: CDR1 LGHDT, CDR2 YNNKEL (reference sequence). The CDR3 is 17 residues long. The V gene end was trimmed by 1 base and the J gene end by 7 bases; junction bases not matched to a gene: 9. In DNA form, the CDR3 reads TGTGCCAGCAGCCAAGCTGCGCTAGCGGGAGGTAGGAATGAGCAGTTCTTC. It translates to CASSQAALAGGRNEQFF.

J is TRBJ2-1 and V is TRBV12-3 or TRBV12-4; TRBD1 matches 12 bases. Trimming at V came to 2 bases and at J to 8 bases, leaving 10 bases not matched to a gene. The CDR3 extends over 17 amino acids. Here the CDR3 DNA reads TGTGCCAGCAGTTTAAGCTCCGGGACAGGGGGCAGCGATGAGCAGTTCTTC. Amino acids: CASSLSSGTGGSDEQFF.